The present TCR beta chain was sequenced within a study of T cells expressing NK-cell markers (TCRdb year 2020). Regarding the complete study: TCR beta-chain repertoires were profiled in sorted CD3+CD56+NKG2C+, CD3+CD56+NKG2C- and CD3+CD56-NKG2C+ T-cell subsets from about 8 donors. Among the eight sequenced donors, seven were HCMV-seropositive and one was HCMV-seronegative. The study sequenced eight donors, all healthy volunteers chosen at random: three men and five women. Libraries were sequenced as 2 x 150 bp reads on Illumina HiSeq 2000/2500, MiSeq or NextSeq. Study-level results and caveats: Whether the expanded NKG2C-expressing T cell clones were specific for HCMV antigens remained unclear. In roughly 6 donors, the dominant CD3+CD56+NKG2C+ clonotypes ranked among the top 10 CD8+ clonotypes, making up about 1.0-7.5% of CD8+ T cells. Those dominant clonotypes were again the most abundant among CD3+CD56-NKG2C+ cells in a handful of donors, at roughly 28.3-65%.

The sequencer was an Illumina HiSeq 2000. 5'RACE template switching, by which a universal primer site and unique molecular identifiers were added, was used to make TCR beta cDNA libraries. Synthesis of cDNA was primed from the TCR beta constant segment and was followed by two consecutive PCR amplification steps. In the source study's methods: Reads were demultiplexed and grouped by UMI with MIGEC, and clonotypes were assembled and quantified with MiTCR. To remove erroneous sequences, TCR cDNA sequences were retained only when supported by two or more reads. The tcR package was used for downstream repertoire analysis, and clonotypes were matched across fractions by CDR3 nucleotide sequence plus V segment. VDJmatch was used to annotate antigen specificity against VDJdb, with one amino acid substitution allowed in CDR3. The reads were reprocessed in TCRdb, with one entry per CDR3 protein sequence and no accompanying DNA. TCRdb, not the original authors, processed these V and J calls. The sample's table covers about 460,000 distinct CDR3 sequences. 1.4% of the sample is taken by the ten largest.

Taken from cysteine to phenylalanine, the CDR3 has 16 residues. No DNA has been recorded. The germline V gene supplies CDR1 SGHRS and CDR2 YFSETQ. About this clonotype itself: Its antigen has not been determined.

HCMV-specific IgG was detected in serum with a commercial ELISA kit to determine HCMV serostatus. Ficoll density gradient centrifugation was used to isolate peripheral blood mononuclear cells from blood. The V and J genes are TRBV5-1 and TRBJ2-1; TCRdb calls TRBD1, which cannot be checked without DNA. The source is a woman aged 50 to 60 in good health. Donor details come from another sample of the same person, matched by shared clones. The material sequenced was blood T cells: a sorted CD56 or NKG2C T cell subset, CD4+ or CD8+ T cells, or bulk PBMC T cells (not recorded which). The encoded CDR3 is CASSPLARGSYNEQFF. With all but the CDR3 taken from the reference TRBV5-1 and TRBJ2-1 genes, the full variable domain is: KAGVTQTPRYLIKTRGQQVTLSCSPISGHRSVSWYQQTPGQGLQFLFEYFSETQRNKGNFPGRFSGRQFSNSRSEMNVSTLELGDSALYLCASSPLARGSYNEQFFGPGTRLTVL.